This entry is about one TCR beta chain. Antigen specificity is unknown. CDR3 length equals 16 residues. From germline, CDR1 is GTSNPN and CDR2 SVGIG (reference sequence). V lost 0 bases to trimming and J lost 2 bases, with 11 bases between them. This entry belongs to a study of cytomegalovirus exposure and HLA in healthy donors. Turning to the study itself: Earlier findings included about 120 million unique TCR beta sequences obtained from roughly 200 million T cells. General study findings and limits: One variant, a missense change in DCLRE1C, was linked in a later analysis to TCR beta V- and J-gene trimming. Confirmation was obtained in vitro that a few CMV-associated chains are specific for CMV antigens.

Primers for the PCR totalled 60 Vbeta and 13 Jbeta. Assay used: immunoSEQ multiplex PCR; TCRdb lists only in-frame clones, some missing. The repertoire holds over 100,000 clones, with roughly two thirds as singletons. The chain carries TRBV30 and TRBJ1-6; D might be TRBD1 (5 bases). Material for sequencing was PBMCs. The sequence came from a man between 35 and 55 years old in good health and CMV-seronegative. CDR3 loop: CAWSVQGATYNSPLHF. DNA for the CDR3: TGTGCCTGGAGTGTACAAGGGGCGACCTATAATTCACCCCTCCACTTT.